These 9 T cell receptor beta chains were sequenced from one sample in a study of blood T cell repertoires in COVID-19 (TCRdb year 2020). Library generation was performed with the immunoSEQ multiplex PCR assay. TCRdb mirrors the immuneACCESS table, restricted to in-frame sequences. Some clones are absent from its copies; in checked studies, under half trace to an unresolved V gene, and the reason for the others is unknown. This sample comprises 180,000 or so clones, over 80% of them detected only once. Clones ranked in the top ten supply around 1.4% of the sample. Sequenced: peripheral blood. The receptors shown here come from a woman between 50 and 59 years old with acute or convalescent COVID-19.

The chain joins TRBV10-1 to TRBJ2-5, with 13 bases matching TRBD2. V shed 4 bases, J shed 1 base, and the junction held 6 bases outside the gene matches. The germline V gene encodes CDR1 WNHNN and CDR2 SYGVQD (reference sequence). There are 17 residues in the CDR3. The CDR3 DNA reads TGCGCCAGCAGTGCGGGACTAGCGGGAACGGGCCAAGAGACCCAGTACTTC. It specifies CASSAGLAGTGQETQYF.

This chain uses TRBV14 with TRBJ1-2; a possible D gene is TRBD1 (5 bases). Trimming shortened V by 5 bases and J by 8 bases, and 21 bases separated the two germline ends. CDR3 length equals 15 residues. Germline V CDR1 and CDR2: SGHDN, FVKESK. The CDR3 loop is CASSSRDSYRFGYTF. The CDR3 nucleotides read TGTGCCAGCAGCAGCCGGGACTCCTACCGATTCGGCTACACCTTC.

The V and J genes are TRBV5-5 and TRBJ2-1; D gene unclear. The CDR3 is 11 amino acids. V lost 4 bases, J lost 10 bases, and 9 bases lay in between. CDR1 is SGHKS and CDR2 is YYEKEE in the germline V gene (reference sequence). CDR3 amino acids: CASSPAEEQFF. CDR3 nucleotides: TGTGCCAGCAGCCCTGCCGAGGAGCAGTTCTTC.

This clone has only a few counts. The V call is TRBV11-2, the J call TRBJ1-5; no definite D call. CDR1 SGHAT and CDR2 FQNNGV come from the germline V gene. V lost 0 bases to trimming and J lost 7 bases, with 10 bases between them. This CDR3 has 14 residues. The CDR3 sequence: CASSLDSGFQPQHF. CDR3 sequence (DNA): TGTGCCAGCAGCTTAGATTCGGGGTTCCAGCCCCAGCATTTT. The full variable domain, rest sourced from reference TRBV11-2 and TRBJ1-5, is EAGVAQSPRYKIIEKRQSVAFWCNPISGHATLYWYQQILGQGPKLLIQFQNNGVVDDSQLPKDRFSAERLKGVDSTLKIQPAKLEDSAVYLCASSLDSGFQPQHFGDGTRLSIL.

This clone was observed a handful of times. The J gene is TRBJ1-1, the V gene TRBV19, with D unresolved. CDR3 length: 14 amino acids. V shed 7 bases and J shed 2 bases, with 14 bases lying between them. Germline values: CDR1 LNHDA, CDR2 SQIVND (reference sequence). The CDR3 bases are TGTGCCAGTACCTCAGATTTTTCCAACACTGAAGCTTTCTTT. This encodes CASTSDFSNTEAFF.

This chain joins TRBV7-9 and TRBJ2-1; TRBD1 matches 8 bases. This CDR3 has 17 residues. CDR1 SEHNR and CDR2 FQNEAQ come from the germline V gene (reference sequence). J lost 2 bases, V lost 4 bases, and 10 bases had no gene match. The CDR3 sequence: CASSSLRTGKPYNEQFF. The CDR3 DNA sequence: TGTGCCAGCAGCTCCCTTAGGACAGGGAAACCCTACAATGAGCAGTTCTTC. The whole variable domain, filled in from reference TRBV7-9 and TRBJ2-1, reads DTGVSQNPRHKITKRGQNVTFRCDPISEHNRLYWYRQTLGQGPEFLTYFQNEAQLEKSRLLSDRFSAERPKGSFSTLEIQRTEQGDSAMYLCASSSLRTGKPYNEQFFGPGTRLTVL.

The chain couples TRBV5-4 to TRBJ2-7; 8 nucleotides match TRBD2. J lost 0 bases, V lost 4 bases, and 12 bases had no gene match. CDR3 size: 17 residues. Germline-derived CDR1 and CDR2 are SGHNT and YYREEE (reference sequence). The CDR3 spells CASSPRSTSGPSYEQYF. The CDR3 nucleotides read TGTGCCAGCAGCCCCCGCAGCACTAGCGGCCCCTCCTACGAGCAGTACTTC.

The genes are TRBV5-5 and TRBJ1-4; 8 bases match TRBD1. Germline V gives CDR1 SGHKS, CDR2 YYEKEE (reference sequence). CDR3 length equals 15 residues. With V trimmed by 4 bases and J by 7 bases, 9 bases remained unmatched. CDR3 sequence (DNA): TGTGCCAGCAGCGCGGACAGGGTGTTTGGTGAAAAACTGTTTTTT. Translation gives CASSADRVFGEKLFF.

This clone was seen a handful of times. The chain has TRBV11-3 and TRBJ1-6; TRBD1 agrees at 8 bases. CDR3 length: 13 amino acids. The junction had 4 bases not matched to a gene; V was cut back by 1 base and J by 14 bases. Germline lookup yields CDR1 SGHNT and CDR2 YENEEA. In DNA, the CDR3 is TGTGCCAGCAGCTTAGGGACAGGGTTAGCCCTCCACTTT. Its protein is CASSLGTGLALHF.